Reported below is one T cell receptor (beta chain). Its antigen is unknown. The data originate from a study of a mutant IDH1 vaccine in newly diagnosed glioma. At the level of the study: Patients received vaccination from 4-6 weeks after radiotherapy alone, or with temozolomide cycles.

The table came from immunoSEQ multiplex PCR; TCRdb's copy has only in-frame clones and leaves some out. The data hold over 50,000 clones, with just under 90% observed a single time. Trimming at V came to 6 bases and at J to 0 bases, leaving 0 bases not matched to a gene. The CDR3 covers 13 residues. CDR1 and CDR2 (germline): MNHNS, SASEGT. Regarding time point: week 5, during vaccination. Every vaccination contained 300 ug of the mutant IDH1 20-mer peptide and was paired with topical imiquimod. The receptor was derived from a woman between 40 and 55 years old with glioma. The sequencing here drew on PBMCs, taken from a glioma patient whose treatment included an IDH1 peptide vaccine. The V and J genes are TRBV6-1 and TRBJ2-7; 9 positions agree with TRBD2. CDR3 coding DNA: TGTGCCAGCAGGACTAGCGGCTCCTACGAGCAGTACTTC. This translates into CASRTSGSYEQYF.